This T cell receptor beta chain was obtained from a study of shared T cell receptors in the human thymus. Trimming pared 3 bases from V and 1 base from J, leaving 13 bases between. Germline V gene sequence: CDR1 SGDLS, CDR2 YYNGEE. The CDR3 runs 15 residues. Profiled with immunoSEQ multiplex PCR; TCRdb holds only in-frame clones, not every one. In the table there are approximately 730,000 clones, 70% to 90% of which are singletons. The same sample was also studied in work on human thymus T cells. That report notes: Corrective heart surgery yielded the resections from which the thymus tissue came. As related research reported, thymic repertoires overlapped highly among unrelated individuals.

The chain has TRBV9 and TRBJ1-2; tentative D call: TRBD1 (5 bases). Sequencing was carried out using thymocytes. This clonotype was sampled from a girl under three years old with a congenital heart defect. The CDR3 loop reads CASSAQGTINYGYTF. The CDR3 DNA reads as TGTGCCAGCAGCGCCCAGGGCACTATTAACTATGGCTACACCTTC.